This T cell receptor beta chain emerged from a study of vaccination and CD4 T cells after COVID-19. Comment on this clonotype: What it binds is not known.

Researchers used the Oncomine TCR Beta short-read assay to sequence DNA from cultured CD4+ T cells. One entry per CDR3 protein, called by TCRdb with MiXCR from the PCR reads. The sample lists approximately 7,400 distinct CDR3 sequences; 65% to 75% were seen once. CDR3 length: 13 residues. Trimming left V 3 bases short and J 4 bases short, with 10 bases between. Per the germline V gene, CDR1 is DFQATT and CDR2 is SNEGSKA (reference sequence). Specified treatment: approximately nine-day PBMC culture with coronavirus spike peptide pools or control peptides (ViraFEST assay). The specimen sequenced was CD4+ T cells from blood, cultured in vitro. The TCR was taken from a human donor who had recovered from COVID-19. The chain recombines TRBV20-1 with TRBJ1-5; D might be TRBD1 (6 bases). CDR3 region: CSARDSANQPQHF. Here the CDR3 DNA reads TGCAGTGCTAGGGACAGTGCGAATCAGCCCCAGCATTTT.